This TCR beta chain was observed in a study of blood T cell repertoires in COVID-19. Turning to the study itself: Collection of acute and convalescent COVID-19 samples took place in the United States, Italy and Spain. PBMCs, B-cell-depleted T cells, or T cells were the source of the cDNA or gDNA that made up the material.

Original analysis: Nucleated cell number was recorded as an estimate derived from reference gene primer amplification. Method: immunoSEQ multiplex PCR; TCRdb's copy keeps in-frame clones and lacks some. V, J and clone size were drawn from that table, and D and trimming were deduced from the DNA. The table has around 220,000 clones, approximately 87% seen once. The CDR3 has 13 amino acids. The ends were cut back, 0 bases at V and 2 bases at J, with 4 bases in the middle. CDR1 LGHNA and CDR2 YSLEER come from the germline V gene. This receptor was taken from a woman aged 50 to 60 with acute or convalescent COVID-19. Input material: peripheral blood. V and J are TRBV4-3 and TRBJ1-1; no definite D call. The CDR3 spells CASSQESNTEAFF. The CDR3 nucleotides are TGCGCCAGCAGCCAAGAGAGCAACACTGAAGCTTTCTTT.